This TCR beta chain was sequenced for a study of T-cell memory formation after mild COVID-19. The CDR3 length is 16 residues. Between the trimmed V and J ends, which lost 4 bases and 3 bases, there was a span of 20 bases. Germline V gene data show CDR1 as SGHDT and CDR2 as YYEEEE. The sample holds a few counts of this clonotype. As yet, its antigen is unknown. MiXCR, applied by TCRdb to the 5' RACE reads, yields one record per CDR3 protein. The sample consists of some 490,000 distinct CDR3 sequences, approximately 18% of them appearing once. General study points: CD4/CD8 balance characterized clones contracting day 15 to 85, and CD4+ skew characterized later expanders. SARS-CoV-2 specificity was not confirmed for second-wave clones peaking on day 37.

This receptor was taken from an adult woman who had mild COVID-19 (a few samples of this study predate the infection). Cell type and time point are not known. The chain carries TRBV5-6 and TRBJ2-7; D possibly matches TRBD1 or TRBD2 (6 bases each). Sequenced sample: PBMCs or a T cell subset sorted from them (not recorded which). CDR3: CASSLGGGTRVYEQYF. The DNA of the CDR3 is TGTGCCAGCAGCCTGGGCGGCGGGACAAGGGTCTACGAGCAGTACTTC.